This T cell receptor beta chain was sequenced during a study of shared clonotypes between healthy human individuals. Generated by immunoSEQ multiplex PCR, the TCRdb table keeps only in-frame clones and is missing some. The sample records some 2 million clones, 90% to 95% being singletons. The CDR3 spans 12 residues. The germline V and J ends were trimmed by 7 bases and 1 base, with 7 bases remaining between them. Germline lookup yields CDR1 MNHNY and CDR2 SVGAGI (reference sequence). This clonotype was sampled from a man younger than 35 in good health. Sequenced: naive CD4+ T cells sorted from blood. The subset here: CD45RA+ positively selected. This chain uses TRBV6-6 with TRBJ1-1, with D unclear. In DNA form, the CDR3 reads TGTGCCAGCACCCCGGGGAACACTGAAGCTTTCTTT. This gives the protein CASTPGNTEAFF.